A single sample gave rise to the 28 T cell receptor beta chains below, sequenced in a study of identical twins. A single record per CDR3 protein comes from TCRdb applying MiXCR to the 5' RACE reads. The table lists 100,000 or so distinct CDR3 sequences, just under 6% of them singletons. The sequencing sample was made of memory T cells sorted from blood. These receptors were collected from a woman aged 45-59 years in good health.

This clonotype was counted many times. The chain recombines TRBV15 with TRBJ2-1; 13 bases fit TRBD2. The CDR3 runs 14 residues. Unmatched junction bases numbered 1, after V lost 6 bases and J lost 5 bases. Germline V CDR1 and CDR2: LNHNV, YYDKDF (reference sequence). Written as DNA, the CDR3 is TGTGCCACCAGGGGGACTAGCGGGAACAATGAGCAGTTCTTC. Translated, it gives CATRGTSGNNEQFF.

This clonotype has at least ten counts. The genes are TRBV5-1 and TRBJ2-3; maybe TRBD1 (6 bases). CDR3 size: 15 residues. Per germline, CDR1 SGHRS and CDR2 YFSETQ. Trimming shortened V by 9 bases and J by 0 bases, and 17 bases separated the two germline ends. DNA of the CDR3: TGCGCCAACCGACTCACGGGACAAAGCACAGATACGCAGTATTTT. This sequence encodes CANRLTGQSTDTQYF.

This clonotype occurred many times. The chain carries TRBV5-1 and TRBJ2-7, with D tentatively TRBD1 (6 bases). V was cut by 1 base and J by 6 bases, with 14 bases left in between. The germline V gene encodes CDR1 SGHRS and CDR2 YFSETQ. The CDR3 runs 14 residues. The CDR3 nucleotides read TGCGCCAGCAGCTTGCAGACAGGATCGGGCGAGCAGTACTTC. Translated, it gives CASSLQTGSGEQYF.

This clonotype came up many times. This chain links TRBV6-5 with TRBJ2-1; 12 nucleotides line up with TRBD2. V gave up 2 bases and J gave up 6 bases; unmatched junction bases: 5. CDR1 and CDR2 (germline): MNHEY, SVGAGI. The CDR3 loop spans 16 amino acids. The CDR3 DNA follows: TGTGCCAGCAGTTACGTCGGACTAGCGGGAAGCAATGAGCAGTTCTTC. As protein: CASSYVGLAGSNEQFF.

Ten or more counts support this clonotype. The chain couples TRBV24-1 to TRBJ2-3; D is tentatively TRBD1 or TRBD2 (6 bases each). Germline-derived CDR1 and CDR2 are KGHDR and SFDVKD. V lost 1 base and J 11 bases, leaving 15 bases between the germline ends. The CDR3 has 14 amino acids. The CDR3 here is CATSDFSRGVGQYF. The CDR3 bases are TGTGCCACCAGTGATTTTTCAAGGGGGGTCGGGCAGTATTTT.

This clonotype was counted a few times. V gene TRBV20-1 combines with J gene TRBJ2-7; D is unresolved. The V gene lost 3 bases and the J gene lost 0 bases, with 6 bases spanning the gap. Germline CDR1 reads DFQATT; CDR2 reads SNEGSKA (reference sequence). The CDR3 is 12 residues long. CDR3 loop: CSASPDSYEQYF. The CDR3 coding sequence is TGCAGTGCTAGTCCAGACTCCTACGAGCAGTACTTC.

This clonotype appeared many times. The chain joins TRBV27 to TRBJ2-2, with 10 positions matching TRBD2. The CDR3 sequence is 15 residues long. V gave up 5 bases and J gave up 5 bases; unmatched junction bases: 5. Germline lookup yields CDR1 MNHEY and CDR2 SMNVEV (reference sequence). For the CDR3, the DNA is TGTGCCAGCAGTCCGGGACTAGCGATAACCGGGGAGCTGTTTTTT. Translated, it gives CASSPGLAITGELFF.

This clonotype has a handful of counts. This chain connects TRBV10-2 to TRBJ1-5; D remains unclear. The CDR3 has 14 residues. Germline V gene lookup returns CDR1 WSHSY and CDR2 SAAADI. V shed 5 bases and J shed 0 bases, with 8 bases lying between them. CDR3 bases: TGCGCCAGCAGTACTCAACCTAGCAATCAGCCCCAGCATTTT. Protein: CASSTQPSNQPQHF.

This clonotype showed up many times. This chain links TRBV7-2 with TRBJ1-5; no definite D call. Per the germline V gene, CDR1 is SGHTA and CDR2 is FQGNSA. V was cut by 5 bases and J by 4 bases, with 12 bases left in between. CDR3 length equals 14 residues. CDR3 protein: CASSPLTWNQPQHF. The CDR3 nucleotides are TGTGCCAGCAGCCCACTTACTTGGAATCAGCCCCAGCATTTT.

This clonotype has more than one count but fewer than ten. The chain has TRBV12-3 or TRBV12-4 and TRBJ2-1; the D is unclear. Trimming removed 4 bases from V and 9 bases from J, with 10 bases in between. CDR3 size: 12 residues. CDR3 sequence (DNA): TGTGCCAGCAGTTCCCCGTATAGTGAGCAGTTCTTC. This sequence encodes CASSSPYSEQFF.

This clonotype occurred many times. CDR3 protein: CASSVGTGEGEQYF. In DNA, the CDR3 is TGTGCCAGCAGCGTGGGGACAGGCGAGGGCGAGCAGTACTTC. V is TRBV9 and J is TRBJ2-7; TRBD1 agrees at 8 bases. This CDR3 has 14 amino acids. V lost 2 bases, J lost 6 bases, and 7 bases stayed unmatched. CDR1 is SGDLS, CDR2 YYNGEE, per germline. Complete variable domain (other parts from reference TRBV9 and TRBJ2-7): DSGVTQTPKHLITATGQRVTLRCSPRSGDLSVYWYQQSLDQGLQFLIQYYNGEERAKGNILERFSAQQFPDLHSELNLSSLELGDSALYFCASSVGTGEGEQYFGPGTRLTVT.

A few counts support this clonotype. The chain recombines TRBV7-9 with TRBJ2-7; 8 bases match TRBD2. Germline V gives CDR1 SEHNR, CDR2 FQNEAQ (reference sequence). The V segment lost 8 bases and the J segment 2 bases; nucleotides outside the gene matches: 5. The CDR3 has 13 residues. The CDR3 is CASRGSGTYEQYF. DNA of the CDR3: TGTGCCAGCCGCGGTAGCGGGACCTACGAGCAGTACTTC.

This clonotype was counted at least ten times. The chain joins TRBV20-1 to TRBJ2-3, with TRBD1 matching 7 bases. CDR1 and CDR2 from the germline V gene are DFQATT and SNEGSKA (reference sequence). With V trimmed by 6 bases and J by 5 bases, 8 bases remained unmatched. The CDR3 sequence is 13 residues long. The chain's CDR3 is CSAPSNRGDTQYF. DNA for the CDR3: TGCAGTGCACCAAGCAACAGGGGAGATACGCAGTATTTT.

This clonotype has a count of ten or more. The rearrangement joins TRBV4-1 to TRBJ2-7, with 8 positions matching TRBD2. The CDR3 spans 18 residues. V was pared by 1 base and J by 4 bases, with 15 bases of the junction left unmatched. Germline CDR1 MGHRA, CDR2 YSYEKL. CDR3 amino acids: CASSQGPGGSGNSYEQYF. CDR3 coding DNA: TGCGCCAGCAGCCAAGGTCCCGGGGGTAGCGGGAATTCTTACGAGCAGTACTTC.

This clonotype was picked up many times. The chain recombines TRBV20-1 with TRBJ2-6; TRBD1 or TRBD2 may be the D gene (5 bases each). This CDR3 is 17 amino acids long. Germline V CDR1 and CDR2: DFQATT, SNEGSKA (reference sequence). V lost 5 bases to trimming and J lost 0 bases, with 17 bases between them. This chain's CDR3 is CSAGPGPEVSGANVLTF. The DNA for the CDR3 is TGCAGTGCTGGACCGGGACCGGAGGTCTCTGGGGCCAACGTCCTGACTTTC.

This clonotype was counted at least ten times. J is TRBJ1-1 and V is TRBV10-3; no reliable D call. The CDR3 length is 11 residues. Germline CDR1 reads ENHRY; CDR2 reads SYGVKD. The germline V and J ends were trimmed by 2 bases and 4 bases, with 2 bases remaining between them. CDR3 residues: CAISETTEAFF. Written as DNA, the CDR3 is TGTGCCATCAGTGAGACCACTGAAGCTTTCTTT.

There are many counts of this clonotype. The V call is TRBV2, the J call TRBJ2-2; no definite D call. Trimming pared 5 bases from V and 7 bases from J, leaving 8 bases between. CDR1 is SNHLY and CDR2 is FYNNEI in the germline V gene. This CDR3 spans 12 amino acids. Here the CDR3 DNA reads TGTGCCAGCAGTCCACAGCACGGGGAGCTGTTTTTT. As protein: CASSPQHGELFF. The full variable domain, its missing parts supplied by reference TRBV2 and TRBJ2-2, is EPEVTQTPSHQVTQMGQEVILRCVPISNHLYFYWYRQILGQKVEFLVSFYNNEISEKSEIFDDQFSVERPDGSNFTLKIRSTKLEDSAMYFCASSPQHGELFFGEGSRLTVL.

This clonotype has ten or more counts. This sequence joins TRBV7-9 and TRBJ2-3; D tentatively reads TRBD1 or TRBD2 (5 bases each). This CDR3 is built from 14 residues. Germline CDR1 and CDR2: SEHNR and FQNEAQ (reference sequence). V shed 2 bases and J shed 1 base, with 7 bases lying between them. CDR3 sequence reads: CASSLPGRTDTQYF. Written as DNA, the CDR3 is TGTGCCAGCAGCTTACCGGGACGCACAGATACGCAGTATTTT.

The V gene is TRBV7-2, the J gene TRBJ1-2, with D maybe TRBD1 (6 bases). This CDR3 region has 14 residues. Trimming took off 5 bases at V and 3 bases at J, with 13 bases between the two ends. The germline gives CDR1 SGHTA, CDR2 FQGNSA. The CDR3 nucleotides read TGTGCCAGCAGCGCCGGAGGACAGCACTATGGCTACACCTTC. This codes for CASSAGGQHYGYTF.

Ten or more counts support this clonotype. CDR3 DNA sequence: TGTGCCAGCAGTTACTCTAGGCGAACGGGAGGTGAGCAGTTCTTC. Translating gives CASSYSRRTGGEQFF. The rearrangement joins TRBV6-5 to TRBJ2-1; 7 nucleotides line up with TRBD2. CDR3 length: 15 amino acids. The trim removed 0 bases at V and 9 bases at J, leaving 8 bases unmatched. Per germline, CDR1 MNHEY and CDR2 SVGAGI.

The chain carries TRBV5-4 and TRBJ2-1; 13 bases fit TRBD2. CDR1 and CDR2 (germline): SGHNT, YYREEE (reference sequence). V shed 4 bases and J 1 base; nucleotides not matched to a gene: 11. The CDR3 extends over 19 amino acids. In DNA form, the CDR3 reads TGTGCCAGCAGCCCGCTGGGACTAGCGGGATTTATTTCCTACAATGAGCAGTTCTTC. Translation gives CASSPLGLAGFISYNEQFF.

The chain couples TRBV6-2 or TRBV6-3 to TRBJ2-2; D unclear. The CDR3 runs to 17 residues. CDR1 and CDR2 (germline): MNHEY, SVGEGT. Trimming took 2 bases from V and 0 from J, leaving 13 bases between them. CDR3 amino acids: CASSYGSSQANTGELFF. Written as DNA, the CDR3 is TGTGCCAGCAGTTACGGGTCCAGCCAAGCGAACACCGGGGAGCTGTTTTTT.

In this sample, this clonotype turned up once. The CDR3 here is CASTLALSGYEQYV. For the CDR3, the DNA is TGTGCCAGTACTCTAGCTCTTTCGGGCTACGAGCAGTACGTC. The V and J genes are TRBV6-1 and TRBJ2-7, with a weak D call TRBD2 (5 bases). There are 14 residues in the CDR3. V was trimmed by 9 bases and J by 3 bases, leaving 18 bases between them. Germline values: CDR1 MNHNS, CDR2 SASEGT.

This sequence joins TRBV24-1 and TRBJ2-2; D unclear. CDR3 length equals 13 residues. Trimming took 6 bases from V and 7 from J, leaving 11 bases between them. CDR1 is KGHDR and CDR2 is SFDVKD in the germline V gene. The CDR3 sequence: CATSRTKGGELFF. Here the CDR3 DNA reads TGTGCCACCAGTAGAACTAAGGGCGGGGAGCTGTTTTTT.

This clonotype was seen many times. This chain uses TRBV19 with TRBJ1-5; no clear D. The CDR3 is made up of 12 amino acids. V was clipped by 1 base and J by 4 bases, with 2 bases between them. CDR1 and CDR2 from the germline V gene are LNHDA and SQIVND (reference sequence). The CDR3 nucleotides read TGTGCCAGTAGTATAGTTAATCAGCCCCAGCATTTT. It translates to CASSIVNQPQHF.

Many counts were recorded for this clonotype. The rearrangement joins TRBV5-1 to TRBJ2-1, with TRBD2 as a possible D gene (7 bases). The CDR3 has 15 residues. CDR1 is SGHRS and CDR2 is YFSETQ in the germline V gene. Trimming took 4 bases from V and 4 from J, leaving 15 bases between them. CDR3 DNA: TGCGCCAGCAGCCTAGGGGGGGTGGCTTACAATGAGCAGTTCTTC. This codes for CASSLGGVAYNEQFF.

The rearrangement links TRBV2 to TRBJ2-7; 7 nucleotides agree with TRBD2. Trimming removed 8 bases from V and 2 bases from J; junction bases left unmatched: 15. Germline V CDR1 and CDR2: SNHLY, FYNNEI. The CDR3 is 16 residues long. CDR3 region: CASGDPASGKTYEQYF. CDR3 coding DNA: TGTGCCAGCGGAGACCCGGCTAGCGGTAAAACCTACGAGCAGTACTTC.

This clonotype was seen only a few times. The chain recombines TRBV5-5 with TRBJ2-7, with D unresolved. Trimming cost V 4 bases and J 6 bases, with 20 bases left between them. From germline, CDR1 is SGHKS and CDR2 YYEKEE (reference sequence). The CDR3 sequence is 15 residues long. As DNA, the CDR3 is TGTGCCAGCAGCCCATCGGGCCACCTTCGGGCCGAGCAGTACTTC. This encodes CASSPSGHLRAEQYF.